This TCR beta chain is drawn from a study of cytomegalovirus exposure and HLA in healthy donors. Looking at the study overall: Across around 400 genotyped donors, approximately 81% landed in the Caucasian-associated ancestry cluster. General study results and limits: CMV serostatus was the only recorded immune exposure for donors. In a later analysis, HLA-associated beta chains showed higher expansion and lower generation probabilities than comparable chains.

Both 60 Vbeta primers and 13 Jbeta primers went into the PCR. Authors' methods: It was a later analysis that counted about 80 million unique TCR beta chains, of which roughly 11 million were shared. Generated by immunoSEQ multiplex PCR, the TCRdb table keeps only in-frame clones and is missing some. V and J calls and clone size are as listed in that table; D and trimming were resolved from the DNA. The table lists 110,000 or so clones, 65% to 75% of them singletons. The CDR3 extends over 18 amino acids. Trimming took 10 bases from V and 4 from J; bases not matched to a gene: 16. Germline V gives CDR1 ENHRY, CDR2 SYGVKD. This clone was found once. Its antigen is as yet unknown.

The source is a woman aged 40 to 50 in good health and CMV-seropositive. The chain carries TRBV10-3 and TRBJ2-1, with 13 bases lining up with TRBD2. The sequencing sample was made of PBMCs. The CDR3 DNA sequence: TGTGCCACCGCAGGACTAGCGGGAGTAGGGGGGGTTTACAATGAGCAGTTCTTC. Residues: CATAGLAGVGGVYNEQFF.